This T cell receptor (beta chain) was captured in a study of STAT5B mutations in CD4+ large granular lymphocyte leukemia. This table comes from immunoSEQ multiplex PCR, and its TCRdb copy is limited to in-frame clones, with some not included. The sample gives under 35,000 clones, 78% of which show up once; around 2.5% is in the top ten. This clone was detected only once. V lost 1 base and J lost 1, with 17 bases in between. The CDR3 totals 18 residues. Germline V CDR1 and CDR2: LNHDA, SQIVND (reference sequence). Material for sequencing was CD4+ T cells from blood buffy coats. This receptor was obtained from a human donor in good health. V and J are TRBV19 and TRBJ2-1, with D possibly called TRBD1 or TRBD2 (5 bases each). Written as DNA, the CDR3 is TGTGCCAGTAGTATAGGCGAGCTAGCAGGGTTGTCCTACAATGAGCAGTTCTTC. Protein product: CASSIGELAGLSYNEQFF. The full variable domain, completed using reference TRBV19 and TRBJ2-1, is DGGITQSPKYLFRKEGQNVTLSCEQNLNHDAMYWYRQDPGQGLRLIYYSQIVNDFQKGDIAEGYSVSREKKESFPLTVTSAQKNPTAFYLCASSIGELAGLSYNEQFFGPGTRLTVL.